A selection of T cell receptor beta chains follows, all from one sample in a study of cytotoxic CD8 clonotypes in ibrutinib-treated CLL. TCRdb's copy holds only in-frame clones and misses some; the assay was immunoSEQ multiplex PCR. The data contain some 300,000 clones, almost 80% of them singletons. Sequences were derived from PBMCs, sampled before ibrutinib treatment. Source of these receptors: a human donor with chronic lymphocytic leukemia. The CDR3 runs from the conserved cysteine through the conserved F or W. A D gene is named only where the DNA matches it firmly. Where a row states a size, it is once, few, many or the class of an expanded clone; other rows omit it.

D | J | V | size | CDR3 | DNA
. | TRBJ2-3 | TRBV11-2 | . | CASSLGFADTQYF | TGTGCCAGCAGCTTAGGTTTTGCAGATACGCAGTATTTT
. | TRBJ1-1 | TRBV11-2 | . | CASSLIYDVNTEAFF | TGTGCCAGCAGCTTAATCTACGACGTGAACACTGAAGCTTTCTTT
. | TRBJ1-2 | TRBV30 | . | CAWDGYGYTF | TGTGCCTGGGATGGCTATGGCTACACCTTC
TRBD2 | TRBJ2-1 | TRBV7-6 | . | CASSLELAGGIRQFF | TGTGCCAGCAGCTTAGAGCTAGCGGGAGGAATACGGCAGTTCTTC
. | TRBJ1-1 | TRBV4-3 | . | CASSQDGAGSMNTEAFF | TGCGCCAGCAGCCAAGATGGGGCAGGGTCGATGAACACTGAAGCTTTCTTT
TRBD1 | TRBJ2-6 | TRBV5-8 | . | CASSWGQGLSGANVLTF | TGTGCCAGCAGCTGGGGACAGGGGCTCTCTGGGGCCAACGTCCTGACTTTC
. | TRBJ2-3 | TRBV9 | . | CASTQEISTDTQYF | TGTGCCAGCACCCAAGAAATTAGCACAGATACGCAGTATTTT
TRBD1 | TRBJ1-1 | TRBV6-5 | . | CASSYSWTGYTEAFF | TGTGCCAGCAGTTACTCGTGGACAGGGTACACTGAAGCTTTCTTT
. | TRBJ2-7 | TRBV2 | . | CASSYAGEQYF | TGTGCCAGCAGCTATGCAGGCGAGCAGTACTTC
TRBD2 | TRBJ2-2 | TRBV19 | . | CASSSGRGNTGELFF | TGTGCCAGTAGTAGCGGGAGGGGGAACACCGGGGAGCTGTTTTTT
. | TRBJ2-3 | TRBV12-2 | . | CASPGTDTQYF | TGTGCAAGTCCTGGGACAGATACGCAGTATTTT
TRBD2 | TRBJ2-1 | TRBV5-4 | few | CASLVRREGNNEQFF | TGTGCCAGCTTGGTTCGACGGGAGGGGAACAATGAGCAGTTCTTC
TRBD1 | TRBJ2-7 | TRBV4-2 | few | CASSQIGQGAYEQYF | TGTGCCAGCAGCCAAATCGGACAGGGGGCCTACGAGCAGTACTTC
TRBD2 | TRBJ2-1 | TRBV27 | few | CASSQRGDYYNEQFF | TGTGCCAGCAGCCAACGGGGGGACTACTACAATGAGCAGTTCTTC
TRBD2 | TRBJ2-5 | TRBV28 | . | CASSITSGREQETQYF | TGTGCCAGCAGTATCACTAGCGGGAGGGAACAAGAGACCCAGTACTTC
. | TRBJ2-2 | TRBV30 | . | CAWSVRASNTGELFF | TGTGCCTGGAGTGTACGCGCTTCGAACACCGGGGAGCTGTTTTTT
. | TRBJ2-7 | TRBV2 | . | CASSRGSISYEQYF | TGTGCCAGCAGCCGGGGTTCGATCTCCTACGAGCAGTACTTC
. | TRBJ2-7 | TRBV19 | . | CASSSLGPANYEQYF | TGTGCCAGTAGTTCGTTAGGCCCGGCAAACTACGAGCAGTACTTC
TRBD2 | TRBJ2-1 | TRBV9 | . | CASSPDRGSRYEQFF | TGTGCCAGCAGCCCCGACCGCGGGAGCCGCTATGAGCAGTTCTTC
. | TRBJ1-3 | TRBV19 | . | CASRLTATGNTIYF | TGTGCCAGTAGGCTGACAGCCACAGGAAACACCATATATTTT
. | TRBJ2-1 | TRBV19 | . | CASSISRVNEQFF | TGTGCCAGTAGTATATCCAGGGTCAATGAGCAGTTCTTC
. | TRBJ2-1 | TRBV10-1 | . | CASSEAGSLYNEQFF | TGCGCCAGCAGTGAGGCGGGATCCCTATACAATGAGCAGTTCTTC
. | TRBJ2-5 | TRBV20-1 | few | CSARLETQYF | TGCAGTGCTAGATTAGAGACCCAGTACTTC